This TCR beta chain was identified during a study of post-analysis software for immune sequencing data. CDR1 and CDR2 (germline): SGDLS, YYNGEE. Between the trimmed V and J ends, which lost 3 bases and 9 bases, there was a span of 10 bases. This CDR3 contains 12 residues. There are a few counts of this clonotype. Tagging with unique molecular identifiers was a feature of the TCR beta cDNA libraries. From the PCR reads, TCRdb called clonotypes with MiXCR, one entry per CDR3 protein. The sample comprises 150,000 or so distinct CDR3 sequences, 35% to 40% of which are singletons, and under 30% rests with the top ten.

This chain connects TRBV9 to TRBJ2-1; D uncertain. The sample here was blood, taken after autologous hematopoietic stem cell transplantation. The receptor comes from a girl aged 10 to 17 with multiple sclerosis. The CDR3 protein is CASSDTGGEQFF. CDR3 nucleotide sequence: TGTGCCAGCAGCGACACCGGCGGTGAGCAGTTCTTC.